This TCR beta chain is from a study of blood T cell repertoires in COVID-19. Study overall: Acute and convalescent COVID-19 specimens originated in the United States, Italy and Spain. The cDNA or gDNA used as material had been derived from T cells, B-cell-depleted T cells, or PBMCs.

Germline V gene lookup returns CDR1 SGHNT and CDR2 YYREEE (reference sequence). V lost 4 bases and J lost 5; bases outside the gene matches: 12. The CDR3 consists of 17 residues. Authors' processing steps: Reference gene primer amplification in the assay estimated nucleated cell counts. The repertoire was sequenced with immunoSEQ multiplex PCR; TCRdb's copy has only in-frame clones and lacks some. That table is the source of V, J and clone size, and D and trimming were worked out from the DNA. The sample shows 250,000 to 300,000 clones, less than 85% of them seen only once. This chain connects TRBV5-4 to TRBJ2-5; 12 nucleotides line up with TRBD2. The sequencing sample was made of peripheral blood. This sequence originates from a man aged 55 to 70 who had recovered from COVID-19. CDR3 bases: TGTGCCAGCAGCCCAGCTAGCGGGAGGGCCGGGGGGGAGACCCAGTACTTC. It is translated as CASSPASGRAGGETQYF.